The entry below describes one TCR beta chain. Antigen specificity is unknown. J lost 1 base, V lost 8 bases, and 1 base had no gene match. Germline CDR1 is LNHNV and CDR2 is YYDKDF (reference sequence). The CDR3 has 13 residues. The entry originates in a study of T cell responses to AZD1222 COVID-19 vaccine. Overall study context: Investigators merged groups given second doses at roughly 4 or roughly 12 weeks. Study outcomes and limitations: It should be noted that donors were predominantly white British and more often female, and clonal diversity was possibly underestimated. Dominant at 160-218 and 743-854, vaccine-associated CD4 TCRs also spanned spike.

Clones were read by immunoSEQ multiplex PCR, and TCRdb kept only the in-frame ones, dropping some. The sample yields 110,000 to 150,000 clones, about 89% seen once. The sequence derives from an adult in good health. This sample comprised peripheral blood, obtained on day 0 of AZD1222 vaccination. The chain uses TRBV15 and TRBJ2-2; 7 bases align to TRBD2. Written as DNA, the CDR3 is TGTGCCACCGGACTAGTGAACACCGGGGAGCTGTTTTTT. Translating gives CATGLVNTGELFF.